This T cell receptor beta chain is drawn from a study of OX40 agonist ivuxolimab in advanced cancers. In germline, CDR1 is MDHEN, CDR2 SYDVKM. The CDR3 spans 16 residues. V lost 7 bases to trimming and J lost 1 base, with 19 bases between them. Generated by immunoSEQ multiplex PCR, the TCRdb table keeps only in-frame clones and is missing some. The data show some 90,000 clones, with around 90% seen just once and about 0.87% held by the top ten. The chain recombines TRBV28 with TRBJ1-1, with a tentative D call TRBD1 (6 bases). This receptor was taken from an adult with an advanced solid tumor such as melanoma, head and neck, liver or kidney cancer. Material: CD4+ or CD8+ T cells sorted from blood, obtained in a trial of the OX40 agonist ivuxolimab. The DNA for the CDR3 is TGTGCCAGCAATGTGTGGGGGGCGGCCTGGAACACTGAAGCTTTCTTT. This translates into CASNVWGAAWNTEAFF.